The clone carrying this TCR beta chain was picked up a small number of times. The target antigen is unknown. TCRdb keeps only in-frame clones here, not all; method: immunoSEQ multiplex PCR. The repertoire has about 130,000 clones, 70% to 90% of them found once; the top ten carry about 6.4%. The data are from a study of cytomegalovirus exposure and HLA in healthy donors. The CDR3 is made up of 14 amino acids. V gave up 7 bases and J gave up 2 bases; unmatched junction bases: 5. From germline, CDR1 is ENHRY and CDR2 SYGVKD. Whole-study findings and limits: Cytomegalovirus-associated status was assigned to more than 150 TCR beta chains.

The rearrangement joins TRBV10-3 to TRBJ1-1; TRBD1 aligns across 9 bases. Sequencing used PBMCs. This receptor was taken from a woman between 25 and 40 years old in good health and CMV-seropositive. The CDR3 coding sequence is TGTGCCATCAAGACGGGACAGGGAAACACTGAAGCTTTCTTT. Encoded protein: CAIKTGQGNTEAFF.